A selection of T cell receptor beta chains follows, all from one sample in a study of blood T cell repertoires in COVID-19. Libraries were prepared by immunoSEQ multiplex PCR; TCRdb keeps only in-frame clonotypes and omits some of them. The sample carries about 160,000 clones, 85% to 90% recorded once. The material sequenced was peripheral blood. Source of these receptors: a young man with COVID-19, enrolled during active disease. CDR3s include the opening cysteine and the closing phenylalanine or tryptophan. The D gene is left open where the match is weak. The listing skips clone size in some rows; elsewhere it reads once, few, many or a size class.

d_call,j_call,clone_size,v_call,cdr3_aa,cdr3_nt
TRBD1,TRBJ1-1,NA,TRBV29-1,CSVPGQMNTEAFF,TGCAGCGTACCGGGACAGATGAACACTGAAGCTTTCTTT
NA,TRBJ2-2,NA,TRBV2,CASSIIPRDTNTGELFF,TGTGCCAGCAGCATAATCCCCCGGGACACGAACACCGGGGAGCTGTTTTTT
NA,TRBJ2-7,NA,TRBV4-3,CASSQVLGVEQYF,TGCGCCAGCAGCCAAGTATTAGGGGTCGAGCAGTACTTC
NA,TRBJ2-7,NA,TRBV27,CASSSPRDNYEQYF,TGTGCCAGCAGTTCTCCTAGGGACAACTACGAGCAGTACTTC
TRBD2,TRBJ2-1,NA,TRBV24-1,CATSDSGRVPNEQFF,TGTGCCACCAGTGACAGCGGGAGGGTTCCCAATGAGCAGTTCTTC
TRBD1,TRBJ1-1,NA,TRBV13,CASSDRGGGTEAFF,TGTGCCAGCAGCGACAGGGGGGGAGGAACTGAAGCTTTCTTT
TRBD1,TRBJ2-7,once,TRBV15,CATSRDIRTGSYEQYF,TGTGCCACCAGCAGAGATATAAGGACAGGATCCTACGAGCAGTACTTC
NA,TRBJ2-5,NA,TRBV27,CASTPFGGGSQETQYF,TGTGCCAGCACCCCCTTCGGGGGTGGTTCCCAAGAGACCCAGTACTTC
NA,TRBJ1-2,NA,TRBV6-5,CASSYSGTSGYGYTF,TGTGCCAGCAGCTATAGCGGGACTTCGGGGTATGGCTACACCTTC
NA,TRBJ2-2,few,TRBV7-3,CASSLTPVAPLAGELFF,TGTGCCAGCAGCTTAACGCCCGTAGCTCCTCTTGCCGGGGAGCTGTTTTTT
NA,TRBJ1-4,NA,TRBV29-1,CSADVGSGEKLFF,TGCAGCGCTGATGTCGGGTCGGGGGAAAAACTGTTTTTT
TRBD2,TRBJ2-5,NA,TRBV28,CASSPDLAAYQETQYF,TGTGCCAGCAGTCCGGACCTAGCGGCGTACCAAGAGACCCAGTACTTC
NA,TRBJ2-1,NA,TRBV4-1,CASSHPLGGDEQFF,TGCGCCAGCAGCCACCCACTAGGAGGCGATGAGCAGTTCTTC
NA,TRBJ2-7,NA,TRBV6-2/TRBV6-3,CASSYVQTFYEQYF,TGTGCCAGCAGTTACGTACAGACCTTTTACGAGCAGTACTTC
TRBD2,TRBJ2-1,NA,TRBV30,CAWHRLAGTNEQFF,TGTGCCTGGCACAGGCTAGCGGGAACGAATGAGCAGTTCTTC
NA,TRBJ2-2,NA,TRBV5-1,CASSLTGNTGELFF,TGCGCCAGCAGCCTGACAGGGAACACCGGGGAGCTGTTTTTT